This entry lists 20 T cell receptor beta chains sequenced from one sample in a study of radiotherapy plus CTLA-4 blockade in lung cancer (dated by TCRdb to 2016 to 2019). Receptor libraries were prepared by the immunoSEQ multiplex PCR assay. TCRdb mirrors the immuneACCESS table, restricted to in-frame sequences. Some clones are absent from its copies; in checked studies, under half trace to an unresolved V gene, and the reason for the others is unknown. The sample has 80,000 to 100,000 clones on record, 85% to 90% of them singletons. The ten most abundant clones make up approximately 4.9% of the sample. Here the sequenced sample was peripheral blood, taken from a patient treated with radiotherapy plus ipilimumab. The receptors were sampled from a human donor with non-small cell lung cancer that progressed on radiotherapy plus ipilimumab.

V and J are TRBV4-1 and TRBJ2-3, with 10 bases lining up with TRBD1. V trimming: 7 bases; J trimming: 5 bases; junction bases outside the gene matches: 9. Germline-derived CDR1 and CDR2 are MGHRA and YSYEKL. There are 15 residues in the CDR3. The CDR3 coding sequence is TGCGCCAGCAATCTCCGGGACAGGGGACGAGATACGCAGTATTTT. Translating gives CASNLRDRGRDTQYF.

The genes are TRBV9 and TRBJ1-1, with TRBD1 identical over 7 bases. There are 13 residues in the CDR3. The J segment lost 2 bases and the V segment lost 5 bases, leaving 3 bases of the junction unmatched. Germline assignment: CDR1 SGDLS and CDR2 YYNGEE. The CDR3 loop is CASSWDRNTEAFF. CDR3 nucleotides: TGTGCCAGCAGTTGGGACAGAAACACTGAAGCTTTCTTT.

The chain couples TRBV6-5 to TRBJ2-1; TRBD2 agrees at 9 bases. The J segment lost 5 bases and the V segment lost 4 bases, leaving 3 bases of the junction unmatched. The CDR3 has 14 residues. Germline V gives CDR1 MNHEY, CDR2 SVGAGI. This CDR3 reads CASSSSGNHNEQFF. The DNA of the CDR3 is TGTGCCAGCAGTTCTAGCGGGAATCACAATGAGCAGTTCTTC.

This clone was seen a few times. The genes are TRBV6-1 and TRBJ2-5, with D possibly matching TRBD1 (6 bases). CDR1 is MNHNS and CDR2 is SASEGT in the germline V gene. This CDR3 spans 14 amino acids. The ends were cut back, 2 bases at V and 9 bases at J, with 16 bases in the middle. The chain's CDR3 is CASSELGRGGSQYF. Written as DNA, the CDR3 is TGTGCCAGCAGTGAACTGGGACGTGGGGGCTCCCAGTACTTC.

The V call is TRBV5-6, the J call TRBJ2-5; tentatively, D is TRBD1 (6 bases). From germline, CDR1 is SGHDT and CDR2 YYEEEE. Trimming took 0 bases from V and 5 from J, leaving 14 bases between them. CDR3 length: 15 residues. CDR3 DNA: TGTGCCAGCAGCTTGGGACAGGCTAGGGGTGAGACCCAGTACTTC. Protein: CASSLGQARGETQYF.

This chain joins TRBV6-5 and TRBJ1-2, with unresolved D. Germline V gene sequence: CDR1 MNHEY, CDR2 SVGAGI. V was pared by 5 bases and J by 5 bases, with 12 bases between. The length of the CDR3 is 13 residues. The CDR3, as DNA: TGTGCCAGCAGTAAAAACAGCCCTTATGGCTACACCTTC. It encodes CASSKNSPYGYTF.

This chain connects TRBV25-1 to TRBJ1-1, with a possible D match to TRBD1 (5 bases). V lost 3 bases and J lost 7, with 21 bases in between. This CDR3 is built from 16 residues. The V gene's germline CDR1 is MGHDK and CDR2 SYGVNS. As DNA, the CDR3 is TGTGCCAGCAGTGACTCGGTCGGGCAGCCAGGGAATGAAGCTTTCTTT. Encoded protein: CASSDSVGQPGNEAFF.

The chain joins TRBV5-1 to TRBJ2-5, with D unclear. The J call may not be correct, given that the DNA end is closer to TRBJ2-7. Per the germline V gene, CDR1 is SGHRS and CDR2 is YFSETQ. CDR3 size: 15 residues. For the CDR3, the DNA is TGCGCCAGCAGCTTCCGGGTCCACAACTCCTACGAGCAGTACTTC. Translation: CASSFRVHNSYEQYF.

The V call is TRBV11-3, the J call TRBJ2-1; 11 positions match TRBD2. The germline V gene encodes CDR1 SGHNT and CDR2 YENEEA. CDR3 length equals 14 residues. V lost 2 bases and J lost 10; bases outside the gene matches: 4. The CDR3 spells CASSLSLAGGEQFF. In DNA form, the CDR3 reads TGTGCCAGCAGCTTATCGCTAGCGGGAGGAGAGCAGTTCTTC.

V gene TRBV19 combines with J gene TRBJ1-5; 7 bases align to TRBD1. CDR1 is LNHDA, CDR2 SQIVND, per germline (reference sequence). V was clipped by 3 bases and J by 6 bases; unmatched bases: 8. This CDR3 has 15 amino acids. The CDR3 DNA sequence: TGTGCCAGTAGTATTGCGGATCAGGGGGTTCAGCCCCAGCATTTT. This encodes CASSIADQGVQPQHF.

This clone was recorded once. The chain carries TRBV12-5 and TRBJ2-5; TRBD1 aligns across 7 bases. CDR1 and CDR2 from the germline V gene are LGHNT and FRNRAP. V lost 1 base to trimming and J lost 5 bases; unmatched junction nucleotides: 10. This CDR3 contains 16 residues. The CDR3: CASGLGASQGWETQYF. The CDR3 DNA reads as TGTGCTAGTGGTTTGGGAGCCTCACAGGGGTGGGAGACCCAGTACTTC.

The CDR3 loop is CASSLPGDFTEAFF. The CDR3 DNA is TGTGCCAGCAGTTTACCAGGGGATTTTACTGAAGCTTTCTTT. The chain is built from TRBV28 and TRBJ1-1; D is possibly TRBD1 (6 bases). Trimming removed 2 bases from V and 5 bases from J, with 12 bases in between. Germline CDR1 reads MDHEN; CDR2 reads SYDVKM. This CDR3 is built from 14 residues.

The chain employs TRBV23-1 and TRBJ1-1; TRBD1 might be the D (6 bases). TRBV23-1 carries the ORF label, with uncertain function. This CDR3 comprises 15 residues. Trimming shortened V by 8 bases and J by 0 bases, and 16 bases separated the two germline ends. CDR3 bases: TGCGCCAGCCGTACGGACAGTCCGATGAACACTGAAGCTTTCTTT. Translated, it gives CASRTDSPMNTEAFF.

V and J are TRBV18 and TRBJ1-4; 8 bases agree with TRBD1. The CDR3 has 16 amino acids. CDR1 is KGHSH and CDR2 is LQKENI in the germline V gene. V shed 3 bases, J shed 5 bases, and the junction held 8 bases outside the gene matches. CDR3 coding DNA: TGTGCCAGCTCACCTCCGGACAGGGAACCCAATGAAAAACTGTTTTTT. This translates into CASSPPDREPNEKLFF.

The CDR3 is CASSNIAGVDTQYF. DNA of the CDR3: TGCGCCAGCAGCAATATAGCGGGAGTGGATACGCAGTATTTT. This rearrangement joins TRBV5-1 to TRBJ2-3; TRBD2 matches at 9 bases. Germline values: CDR1 SGHRS, CDR2 YFSETQ. The CDR3 has 14 residues. The V segment lost 4 bases and the J segment 6 bases; nucleotides outside the gene matches: 6.

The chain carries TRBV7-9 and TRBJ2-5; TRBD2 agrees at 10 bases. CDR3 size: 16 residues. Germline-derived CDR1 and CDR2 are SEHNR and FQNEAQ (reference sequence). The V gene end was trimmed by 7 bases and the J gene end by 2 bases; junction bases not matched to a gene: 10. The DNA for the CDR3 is TGTGCCAGCACCCCAACTAGCGGGAATATACAAGAGACCCAGTACTTC. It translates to CASTPTSGNIQETQYF.

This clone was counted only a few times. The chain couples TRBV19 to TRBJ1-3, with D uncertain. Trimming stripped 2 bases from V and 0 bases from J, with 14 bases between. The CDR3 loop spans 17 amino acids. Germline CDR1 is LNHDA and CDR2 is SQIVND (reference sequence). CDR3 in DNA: TGTGCCAGTAGTATATCAGTACGGCGGGGCTCTGGAAACACCATATATTTT. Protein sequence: CASSISVRRGSGNTIYF.

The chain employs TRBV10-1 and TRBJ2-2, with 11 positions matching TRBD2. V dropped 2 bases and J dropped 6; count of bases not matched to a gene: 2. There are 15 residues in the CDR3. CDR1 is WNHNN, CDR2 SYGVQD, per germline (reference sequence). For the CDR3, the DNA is TGCGCCAGCAGTGAGGCTAGCGGGAGGCCCGGGGAGCTGTTTTTT. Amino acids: CASSEASGRPGELFF.

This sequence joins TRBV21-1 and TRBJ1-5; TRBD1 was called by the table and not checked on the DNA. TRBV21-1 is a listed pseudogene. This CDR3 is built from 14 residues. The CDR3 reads CASRQPYSNQPQHF. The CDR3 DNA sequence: TGTGCCAGTAGACAGCCCTATAGCAATCAGCCCCAGCATTTT.

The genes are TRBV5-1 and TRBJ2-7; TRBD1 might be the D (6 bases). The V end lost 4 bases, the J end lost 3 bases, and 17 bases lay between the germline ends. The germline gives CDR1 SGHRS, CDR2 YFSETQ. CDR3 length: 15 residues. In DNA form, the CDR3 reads TGCGCCAGCAGCATGGACAGCCAATTGAGCTACGAGCAGTACTTC. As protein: CASSMDSQLSYEQYF.